This T cell receptor beta chain was recovered during a study of cytomegalovirus exposure and HLA in healthy donors. This CDR3 is 17 amino acids long. Germline-derived CDR1 and CDR2 are SGHTA and FQGNSA. The V segment lost 1 base and the J segment 2 bases; nucleotides outside the gene matches: 9. The PCR had 60 Vbeta and 13 Jbeta primers. Assay: immunoSEQ multiplex PCR; the TCRdb copy retains only in-frame clones and omits some. The sample lists around 150,000 clones; 88% were seen once. The specimen sequenced was PBMCs. V is TRBV7-2 and J is TRBJ2-3, with 7 nucleotides matching TRBD2. The sequence derives from a woman in her thirties or forties in good health and CMV-seronegative. The CDR3, as DNA: TGTGCCAGCAGCTTAGTGCTTGGGACTACTCTCACAGATACGCAGTATTTT. It is translated as CASSLVLGTTLTDTQYF. Full variable domain (remainder filled in from reference TRBV7-2 and TRBJ2-3): GAGVSQSPSNKVTEKGKDVELRCDPISGHTALYWYRQSLGQGLEFLIYFQGNSAPDKSGLPSDRFSAERTGGSVSTLTIQRTQQEDSAVYLCASSLVLGTTLTDTQYFGPGTRLTVL.